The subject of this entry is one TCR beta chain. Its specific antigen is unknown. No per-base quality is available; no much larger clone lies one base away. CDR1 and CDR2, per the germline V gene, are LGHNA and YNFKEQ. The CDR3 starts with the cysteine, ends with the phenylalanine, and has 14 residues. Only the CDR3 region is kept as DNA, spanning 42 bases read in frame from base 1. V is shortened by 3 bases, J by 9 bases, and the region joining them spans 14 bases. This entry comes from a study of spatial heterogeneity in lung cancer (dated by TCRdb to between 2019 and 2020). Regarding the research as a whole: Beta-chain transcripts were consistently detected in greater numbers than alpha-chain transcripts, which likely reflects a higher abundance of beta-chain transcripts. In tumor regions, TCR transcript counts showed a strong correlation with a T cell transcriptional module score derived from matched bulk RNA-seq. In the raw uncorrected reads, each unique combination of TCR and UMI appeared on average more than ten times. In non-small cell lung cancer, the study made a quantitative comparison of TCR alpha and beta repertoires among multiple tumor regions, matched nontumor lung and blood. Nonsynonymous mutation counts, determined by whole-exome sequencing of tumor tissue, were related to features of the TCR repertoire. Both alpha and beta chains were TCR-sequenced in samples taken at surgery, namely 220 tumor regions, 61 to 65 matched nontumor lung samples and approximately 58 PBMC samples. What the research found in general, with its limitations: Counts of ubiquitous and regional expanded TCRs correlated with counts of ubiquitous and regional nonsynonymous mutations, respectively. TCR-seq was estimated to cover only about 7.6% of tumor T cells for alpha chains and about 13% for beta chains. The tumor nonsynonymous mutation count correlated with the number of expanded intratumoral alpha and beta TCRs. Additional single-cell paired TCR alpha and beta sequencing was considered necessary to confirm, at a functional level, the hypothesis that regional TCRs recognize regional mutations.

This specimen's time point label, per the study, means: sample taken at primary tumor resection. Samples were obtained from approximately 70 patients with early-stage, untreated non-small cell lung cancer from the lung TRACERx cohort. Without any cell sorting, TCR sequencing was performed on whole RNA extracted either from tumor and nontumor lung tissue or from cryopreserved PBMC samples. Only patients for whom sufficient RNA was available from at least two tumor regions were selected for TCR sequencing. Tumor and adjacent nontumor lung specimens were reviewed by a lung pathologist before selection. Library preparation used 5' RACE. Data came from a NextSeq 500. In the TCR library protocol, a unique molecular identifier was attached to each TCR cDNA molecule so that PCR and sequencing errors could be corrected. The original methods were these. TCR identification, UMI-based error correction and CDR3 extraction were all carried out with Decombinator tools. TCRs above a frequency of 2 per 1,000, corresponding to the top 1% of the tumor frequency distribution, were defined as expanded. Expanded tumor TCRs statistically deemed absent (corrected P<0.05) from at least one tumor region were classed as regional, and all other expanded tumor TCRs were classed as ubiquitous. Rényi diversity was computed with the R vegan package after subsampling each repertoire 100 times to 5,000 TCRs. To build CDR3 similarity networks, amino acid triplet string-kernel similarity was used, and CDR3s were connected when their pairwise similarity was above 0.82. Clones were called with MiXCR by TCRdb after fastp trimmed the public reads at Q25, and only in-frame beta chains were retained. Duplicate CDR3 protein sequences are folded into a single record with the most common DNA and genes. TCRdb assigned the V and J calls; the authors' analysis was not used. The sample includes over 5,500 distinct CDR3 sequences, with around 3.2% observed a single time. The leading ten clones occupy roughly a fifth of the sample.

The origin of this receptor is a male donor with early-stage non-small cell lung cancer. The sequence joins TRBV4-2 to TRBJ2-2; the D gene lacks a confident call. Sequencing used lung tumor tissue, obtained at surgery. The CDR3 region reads CASSQGLVDRELFF. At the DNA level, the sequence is TGTGCCAGCAGCCAGGGTCTTGTTGACCGGGAGCTGTTTTTT.